A selection of T cell receptor beta chains follows, all from one sample in a study of spatial heterogeneity in lung cancer. One entry per CDR3 protein results from TCRdb running MiXCR on the 5' RACE reads. The repertoire holds about 13,000 distinct CDR3 sequences, with 5.1% as singletons. Sequenced material: lung tumor tissue, taken at surgery. The source is a male donor with early-stage non-small cell lung cancer. Both conserved end residues are part of each CDR3. A D gene is named only where the DNA matches it firmly. Some rows have no size entry. The others give once, few or many, or a class for an expanded clone.

J: TRBJ1-4
V: TRBV4-1
D: -
size: many
DNA: TGCGCCAGCAGCCCCGCCCAGATTAATGAAAAACTGTTTTTT
CDR3: CASSPAQINEKLFF

J: TRBJ1-6
V: TRBV5-1
D: -
size: many
DNA: TGCGCCAGCAGCTTCGACAGCTCCTATAATTCACCCCTCCACTTT
CDR3: CASSFDSSYNSPLHF

J: TRBJ2-2
V: TRBV7-7
D: -
size: many
DNA: TGTGCTAGCAGGGGAAACACGAACACCGGGGAGCTGTTTTTT
CDR3: CASRGNTNTGELFF

J: TRBJ1-1
V: TRBV20-1
D: TRBD1
size: many
DNA: TGCAGTGCTAAGCTTTGGACAGGCTCCTTTGAAGCTTTCTTT
CDR3: CSAKLWTGSFEAFF

J: TRBJ2-7
V: TRBV5-1
D: -
size: many
DNA: TGCGCCAGCACCGACAGTCCCTACGAGCAGTACTTC
CDR3: CASTDSPYEQYF

J: TRBJ1-1
V: TRBV6-2/TRBV6-3
D: -
size: medium-sized
DNA: TGTGCCAGCAACGACAGACACTTCACTGAAGCTTTCTTT
CDR3: CASNDRHFTEAFF

J: TRBJ2-2
V: TRBV4-2
D: TRBD2
size: few
DNA: TGTGCCAGCAGCAAAAAGGGACTAGCGGGGGACGGGGAGCTGTTTTTT
CDR3: CASSKKGLAGDGELFF

J: TRBJ2-3
V: TRBV4-3
D: TRBD2
size: -
DNA: TGCGCCAGCAGCCTTCGGACTAGCGGCACAGATACGCAGTATTTT
CDR3: CASSLRTSGTDTQYF

J: TRBJ1-4
V: TRBV3-1
D: -
size: -
DNA: TGTGCCAGCAGCCAAGATCTCTGGTCTGCGAACGAAAAACTGTTTTTT
CDR3: CASSQDLWSANEKLFF

J: TRBJ2-7
V: TRBV6-2/TRBV6-3
D: -
size: many
DNA: TGTGCCAGCAGTTACTCACGGGCAGGACACTACGAGCAGTACTTC
CDR3: CASSYSRAGHYEQYF

J: TRBJ2-3
V: TRBV20-1
D: -
size: many
DNA: TGCAGTGCTAGAGATCGAGCCGGGGCAGATACGCAGTATTTT
CDR3: CSARDRAGADTQYF

J: TRBJ1-2
V: TRBV28
D: -
size: many
DNA: TGTGCCAGCAGTTTTTTAGCGAAGCCGAACTATGGCTACACCTTC
CDR3: CASSFLAKPNYGYTF

J: TRBJ2-6
V: TRBV7-8
D: TRBD1
size: many
DNA: TGTGCCAGCAGCTCGACAGGGGCCCGCTCTGGGGCCAACGTCCTGACTTTC
CDR3: CASSSTGARSGANVLTF

J: TRBJ1-1
V: TRBV7-9
D: -
size: many
DNA: TGTGCCATTAACCCCGACTCAGTTAGGGGAACTGAAGCTTTCTTT
CDR3: CAINPDSVRGTEAFF

J: TRBJ2-1
V: TRBV10-3
D: TRBD2
size: -
DNA: TGTGCCATCAGTGAGTCGGGTAGCGGGATCAACAATGAGCAGTTCTTC
CDR3: CAISESGSGINNEQFF

J: TRBJ1-5
V: TRBV12-3/TRBV12-4
D: -
size: many
DNA: TGTGCCAGCAGACCGGGGCAAAATCAGCCCCAGCATTTT
CDR3: CASRPGQNQPQHF

J: TRBJ2-7
V: TRBV10-3
D: -
size: many
DNA: TGTGCCATCAGTGACGGTTCCTACGAGCAGTACTTC
CDR3: CAISDGSYEQYF

J: TRBJ2-3
V: TRBV7-2
D: TRBD2
size: many
DNA: TGTGCCAGCATCCGTACTAGCGCCGATACGCAGTATTTT
CDR3: CASIRTSADTQYF

J: TRBJ2-3
V: TRBV7-9
D: TRBD1
size: many
DNA: TGTGCCAGCAGCTTGGACAGGGGCCGCAGCACAGATACGCAGTATTTT
CDR3: CASSLDRGRSTDTQYF

J: TRBJ2-1
V: TRBV7-2
D: TRBD2
size: many
DNA: TGTGCCAGCAGCTTCTCAGCGGGGCGCCAGTTCTTC
CDR3: CASSFSAGRQFF

J: TRBJ2-7
V: TRBV28
D: -
size: many
DNA: TGTGCCAGCAACGCGCCCCGGGACACTCGGAGCTCCTACGAGCAGTACTTC
CDR3: CASNAPRDTRSSYEQYF

J: TRBJ1-5
V: TRBV6-2/TRBV6-3
D: -
size: many
DNA: TGTGCCAGCAGTTACGGACGCAATCAGCCCCAGCATTTT
CDR3: CASSYGRNQPQHF

J: TRBJ2-3
V: TRBV3-1
D: -
size: -
DNA: TGTGCCAGCAGCCAAGCGCGGGGGCCGCTAGAGGATACGCAGTATTTT
CDR3: CASSQARGPLEDTQYF

J: TRBJ1-2
V: TRBV5-5
D: -
size: -
DNA: TGTGCCAGCAGCTTGGAGAGGGAGGGAGGCTACACCTTC
CDR3: CASSLEREGGYTF

J: TRBJ2-1
V: TRBV7-2
D: -
size: -
DNA: TGTGCCAGCAGCGCGGACTCCCTTAATGAGCAGTTCTTC
CDR3: CASSADSLNEQFF

J: TRBJ2-7
V: TRBV11-3
D: -
size: many
DNA: TGTGCCAGCAGCCCCAGACAGGCCGCTTTTTCCGAGCAGTACTTC
CDR3: CASSPRQAAFSEQYF

J: TRBJ2-7
V: TRBV11-2
D: TRBD1
size: many
DNA: TGTGCCAGCAGCTCCCGGACAGGAACCTACGAGCAGTACTTC
CDR3: CASSSRTGTYEQYF

J: TRBJ2-5
V: TRBV6-2/TRBV6-3
D: -
size: -
DNA: TGTGCCAGCAGTTACGCCGTACAAGAGACCCAGTACTTC
CDR3: CASSYAVQETQYF

J: TRBJ1-1
V: TRBV3-1
D: -
size: many
DNA: TGTGCCAGCAGCCTCCGGGACTTGAACACTGAAGCTTTCTTT
CDR3: CASSLRDLNTEAFF

J: TRBJ2-1
V: TRBV7-9
D: TRBD1
size: many
DNA: TGTGCCAGCAGCTTTTACAGGGGGCGCCTATACAATGAGCAGTTCTTC
CDR3: CASSFYRGRLYNEQFF

J: TRBJ1-2
V: TRBV20-1
D: -
size: few
DNA: TGCAGTGCCTACTGGGCCGGGGGTAACTATGGCTACACCTTC
CDR3: CSAYWAGGNYGYTF

J: TRBJ2-4
V: TRBV28
D: TRBD1
size: many
DNA: TGTGCCATCTCGACAGGGATCATTCAGTACTTC
CDR3: CAISTGIIQYF

J: TRBJ1-3
V: TRBV7-6
D: -
size: -
DNA: TGTGTCGGCAGCTTTGGCTCTGGAAACACCATATATTTT
CDR3: CVGSFGSGNTIYF

J: TRBJ2-7
V: TRBV7-9
D: TRBD2
size: -
DNA: TGTGCCAGCAGCTTATCGGGGGGGCCCCCCGGCTCCTACGAGCAGTACTTC
CDR3: CASSLSGGPPGSYEQYF

J: TRBJ1-5
V: TRBV7-8
D: -
size: medium-sized
DNA: TGTGCCAGCAGCTTAGGACTTGATCAGCCCCAGCATTTT
CDR3: CASSLGLDQPQHF

J: TRBJ1-3
V: TRBV4-2
D: -
size: many
DNA: TGTGCCAGCAGCCAAGATGATACATGGGGAAACACCATATATTTT
CDR3: CASSQDDTWGNTIYF

J: TRBJ2-1
V: TRBV3-1
D: TRBD1
size: many
DNA: TGTGCCAGCACCGACAGGGGGCCCTACAATGAGCAGTTCTTC
CDR3: CASTDRGPYNEQFF

J: TRBJ1-5
V: TRBV12-3/TRBV12-4
D: TRBD1
size: many
DNA: TGTGCCAGCAGCTTAGACAGGGACAATCAGCCCCAGCATTTT
CDR3: CASSLDRDNQPQHF

J: TRBJ1-6
V: TRBV29-1
D: TRBD1
size: many
DNA: TGCAGCGTAGGCACAGGGGAGGATTCACCCCTCCACTTT
CDR3: CSVGTGEDSPLHF

J: TRBJ2-2
V: TRBV19
D: -
size: few
DNA: TGTGCCAGTAGTATCGGATCGGCTGCCCAGGACACCGGGGAGCTGTTTTTT
CDR3: CASSIGSAAQDTGELFF

J: TRBJ2-4
V: TRBV10-3
D: TRBD2
size: many
DNA: TGTGCCATCAGCCCGGGAGGCAGTAAAAACATTCAGTACTTC
CDR3: CAISPGGSKNIQYF

J: TRBJ2-1
V: TRBV3-1
D: -
size: medium-sized
DNA: TGTGCCAGCAGCCCCGGACTTGATCGGAATGAGCAGTTCTTC
CDR3: CASSPGLDRNEQFF

J: TRBJ1-2
V: TRBV6-6
D: -
size: -
DNA: TGTGCCAGCAGACAGCCCCAGGGTGGGTCTAACTATGGCTACACCTTC
CDR3: CASRQPQGGSNYGYTF

J: TRBJ2-5
V: TRBV6-2/TRBV6-3
D: TRBD2
size: many
DNA: TGTGCCAGCAGTTATTGGACTAGGGGAGAGACCCAGTACTTC
CDR3: CASSYWTRGETQYF

J: TRBJ2-1
V: TRBV28
D: TRBD2
size: -
DNA: TGTGCCAGCAGTTCTAGCGGGGACCCCTTCAATGAGCAGTTCTTC
CDR3: CASSSSGDPFNEQFF

J: TRBJ2-5
V: TRBV5-4
D: TRBD1
size: few
DNA: TGTGCCAGCAGCACGACAGGGTCCCAAGAGACCCAGTACTTC
CDR3: CASSTTGSQETQYF

J: TRBJ2-1
V: TRBV20-1
D: -
size: many
DNA: TGCAGTGCCCCCTCCAGGGTTTACCATGAGCAGTTCTTC
CDR3: CSAPSRVYHEQFF

J: TRBJ2-5
V: TRBV9
D: -
size: -
DNA: TGTGCCAGCAGCGTCCGACTTGAAGAGACCCAGTACTTC
CDR3: CASSVRLEETQYF

J: TRBJ2-7
V: TRBV11-3
D: -
size: few
DNA: TGTGCCAGCAGCTTAGGACAAGACAGAGACTACGAGCAGTACTTC
CDR3: CASSLGQDRDYEQYF

J: TRBJ2-4
V: TRBV12-3/TRBV12-4
D: TRBD1
size: many
DNA: TGTGCCAGCAGTTGGGCAGGGGGCGCCGATTACAAAAACATTCAGTACTTC
CDR3: CASSWAGGADYKNIQYF

J: TRBJ2-5
V: TRBV4-1
D: -
size: many
DNA: TGCGCCAGCAGCCGCCCCACTAGGGGAGAGACCCAGTACTTC
CDR3: CASSRPTRGETQYF

J: TRBJ2-3
V: TRBV7-2
D: -
size: many
DNA: TGTGCCAGCAGCTTAGGGACATCAGATACGCAGTATTTT
CDR3: CASSLGTSDTQYF

J: TRBJ2-7
V: TRBV27
D: TRBD1
size: many
DNA: TGTGCCAGCGGGGACAGGGACCTCGAGCAGTACTTC
CDR3: CASGDRDLEQYF

J: TRBJ2-5
V: TRBV6-2/TRBV6-3
D: -
size: many
DNA: TGTGCCATCGGGACTTTCCAAGAGACCCAGTACTTC
CDR3: CAIGTFQETQYF

J: TRBJ2-2
V: TRBV6-1
D: TRBD1
size: large
DNA: TGTGCCAGCAGTGTGTATGGGACAGGAAACACCGGGGAGCTGTTTTTT
CDR3: CASSVYGTGNTGELFF

J: TRBJ2-7
V: TRBV6-1
D: -
size: -
DNA: TGTGCCAGCAAAATCAGGGCAGGGCAAAACGAGCAGTACTTC
CDR3: CASKIRAGQNEQYF